The sequence of this T cell receptor beta chain was determined in a study of sequential checkpoint blockade in melanoma. Study information: Matched biopsies came pretreatment and at week 13 for some 22 patients.

Profiled with immunoSEQ multiplex PCR; TCRdb holds only in-frame clones, not every one. The sample yields about 4,000 clones, about 19% seen once. This CDR3 contains 13 residues. The germline V gene has CDR1 MNHGY and CDR2 SAAAGT. The germline V and J ends were trimmed by 2 bases and 4 bases, with 6 bases remaining between them. Sample share makes this clone medium-sized. Treatment indicated: randomized to nivolumab then ipilimumab (arm A) or the reverse (arm B). The starting material was tumor tissue (inferred from file names), obtained from a patient given nivolumab and ipilimumab in sequence. The TCR comes from a human patient with melanoma. Some clones in this sample may be carry-over from other donors' samples. This chain joins TRBV6-8 and TRBJ1-5, with D possibly matching TRBD1 (5 bases). In DNA form, the CDR3 reads TGTGCCAGCAGTTACGGGGGGAATCAGCCCCAGCATTTT. This translates into CASSYGGNQPQHF.